Below are 12 T cell receptor beta chains sequenced from a single sample in a study of cytomegalovirus exposure and HLA in healthy donors (dated by TCRdb to about 2017). The library was generated by the immunoSEQ multiplex PCR assay. For the multiplex PCR, a mixture combining 60 forward primers for TCR Vbeta segments and 13 reverse primers for TCR Jbeta segments was used. The table comes from immuneACCESS by way of TCRdb, which keeps in-frame sequences with V and J called. Part of the clones is missing from these tables; in studies checked, under half for an unresolved V gene and the rest for unknown reasons. Present in this sample are 90,000 to 150,000 clones, about 81% of which were seen just once. The ten biggest clones cover about 1.8% of the sample. Sequenced: PBMCs. The receptors stem from a man between 35 and 55 years old in good health and CMV-seronegative.

A word on this clone: One end of the junction is discordant with germline, which a read error may explain. Other DNA sequences in this specimen translate into the identical CDR3. The chain has TRBV30 and TRBJ1-2, with TRBD1 identical over 12 bases. Germline V gene data show CDR1 as GTSNPN and CDR2 as SVGIG (reference sequence). CDR3 size: 17 residues. DNA for the CDR3: TGCGCCTGGAGCGTTTACGGGACAGGGGGCGCAGCCTATGGCTACACCTTC. Its protein is CAWSVYGTGGAAYGYTF.

This chain links TRBV27 with TRBJ1-6; maybe TRBD1 (6 bases). V lost 2 bases, J lost 9 bases, and 11 bases lay in between. Germline values: CDR1 MNHEY, CDR2 SMNVEV (reference sequence). The CDR3 is 14 residues long. The CDR3 DNA sequence: TGTGCCAGCAGTTTAATGGGGGGGCTTTCACCCCTCCACTTT. It specifies CASSLMGGLSPLHF.

The chain employs TRBV30 and TRBJ2-3, with D possibly matching TRBD2 (5 bases). The germline V gene encodes CDR1 GTSNPN and CDR2 SVGIG (reference sequence). Trimming removed 2 bases at V and 6 bases at J, with 18 bases between. The CDR3 has 15 residues. The CDR3 DNA reads TGTGCCTGGAGTATCTCTAGCTCTCACACGGATACGCAGTATTTT. This codes for CAWSISSSHTDTQYF.

The chain links TRBV30 to TRBJ1-2; TRBD1 aligns across 8 bases. Trimming cost V 7 bases and J 6 bases; bases outside gene matches: 10. Per the germline V gene, CDR1 is GTSNPN and CDR2 is SVGIG (reference sequence). The CDR3 loop spans 13 amino acids. CDR3 sequence (DNA): TGTGCCTTGGAAAGCAACAGGGGGGATGGCTACACCTTC. Translated, it gives CALESNRGDGYTF.

This clone has a single count. V usage is TRBV7-9 and J usage is TRBJ2-7, with D perhaps TRBD1 (6 bases). The CDR3 is 11 amino acids. Trimming removed 9 bases at V and 3 bases at J, with 9 bases between. The V gene's germline CDR1 is SEHNR and CDR2 FQNEAQ (reference sequence). Here the CDR3 DNA reads TGTGCCAGGATGACAGGCTACGAGCAGTACTTC. It specifies CARMTGYEQYF.

This chain joins TRBV6-5 and TRBJ2-3, with 12 positions matching TRBD2. The germline gives CDR1 MNHEY, CDR2 SVGAGI. This CDR3 comprises 16 residues. With 6 bases clipped from V and 3 bases from J, the junction kept 7 bases outside the gene matches. CDR3 sequence reads: CASSYGLAGRTDTQYF. The CDR3 nucleotides read TGTGCCAGCAGCTACGGACTAGCGGGGAGGACAGATACGCAGTATTTT.

The CDR3 DNA reads as TGTGCCAGCGGGGCCACTTCCTACGAGCAGTACTTC. Its translation is CASGATSYEQYF. V usage is TRBV6-6 and J usage is TRBJ2-7; D possibly corresponds to TRBD1 (5 bases). CDR3 size: 12 residues. Per germline, CDR1 MNHNY and CDR2 SVGAGI (reference sequence). V was pared by 8 bases and J by 1 base, with 9 bases between.

This clone is a singleton in its sample. The chain uses TRBV5-6 and TRBJ1-2; no clear D. Trimming stripped 6 bases from V and 1 base from J, with 10 bases between. This CDR3 has 13 residues. Germline values: CDR1 SGHDT, CDR2 YYEEEE. The chain's CDR3 is CASTTGINYGYTF. In nucleotides, the CDR3 is TGTGCCAGCACCACCGGGATTAACTATGGCTACACCTTC. Together with reference TRBV5-6 and TRBJ1-2, the CDR3 gives the full variable domain: DAGVTQSPTHLIKTRGQQVTLRCSPKSGHDTVSWYQQALGQGPQFIFQYYEEEERQRGNFPDRFSGHQFPNYSSELNVNALLLGDSALYLCASTTGINYGYTFGSGTRLTVV.

The chain is built from TRBV19 and TRBJ2-7; D may be TRBD2 (5 bases). The germline CDR1 and CDR2 sequences are LNHDA and SQIVND (reference sequence). The V and J ends lost 1 base and 9 bases respectively, with 19 bases between them. CDR3 size: 15 residues. The CDR3, as DNA: TGTGCCAGTAGTATAGGAACTACGGGAACTACGCCGCAGTACTTC. It is translated as CASSIGTTGTTPQYF.

The gene calls are TRBV4-3 and TRBJ2-2; TRBD2 is a possible D gene (5 bases). The germline gives CDR1 LGHNA, CDR2 YSLEER. This CDR3 has 13 amino acids. The V end was cut by 4 bases, the J end by 7 bases, with 10 bases between. This chain's CDR3 is CASSRSEGGELFF. In nucleotides, the CDR3 is TGCGCCAGCAGCCGTAGCGAGGGCGGGGAGCTGTTTTTT.

J is TRBJ1-2 and V is TRBV21-1; the table's D call, TRBD1, was not checked against the DNA. TRBV21-1 is annotated as a pseudogene. The CDR3 has 15 amino acids. CDR3 nucleotides: TGTGCCAGCAGCAAAGGACAGGCATATGTAGAGGGCTACACCTTC. This codes for CASSKGQAYVEGYTF.

The chain uses TRBV7-9 and TRBJ2-3, with 8 nucleotides matching TRBD2. Germline lookup yields CDR1 SEHNR and CDR2 FQNEAQ (reference sequence). V was pared by 2 bases and J by 2 bases, with 6 bases of the junction left unmatched. This CDR3 contains 16 residues. For the CDR3, the DNA is TGTGCCAGCAGCTTATTGGCGGGGGGAATCACAGATACGCAGTATTTT. Protein: CASSLLAGGITDTQYF.